This T cell receptor beta chain was found in a study of T cells in Graves' hyperthyroidism and ophthalmopathy. The CDR3 sequence is 17 residues long. The germline gives CDR1 SEHNR, CDR2 FQNEAQ (reference sequence). The V end was cut by 2 bases, the J end by 5 bases, with 16 bases between. This clonotype has a handful of counts. Its antigen remains unidentified. General observations from the study: Ophthalmopathy and stable hyperthyroidism were separated by a 13 V-J model.

Patients aged 18 to 65 had newly diagnosed hyperthyroidism of under 2 months' duration. Template material for amplifying TCR beta CDR3 regions consisted of RNA transcripts. The TCR CDR3 first-round RT-PCR relied on the HTBI primer set. TCRdb independently ran MiXCR on the multiplex PCR reads; one entry per CDR3 protein. Altogether under 400,000 distinct CDR3 sequences are present, 15% to 19% being singletons, with the ten largest covering 28%. Source material: blood. The receptor's source is a woman aged 18-29 years with Graves' hyperthyroidism that later progressed to Graves' ophthalmopathy. The rearrangement links TRBV7-9 to TRBJ1-6; D unclear. CDR3 sequence reads: CASSLPPTPLDNSPLHF. CDR3 bases: TGTGCCAGCAGCTTACCTCCGACACCACTGGATAATTCACCCCTCCACTTT.